These 6 T cell receptor beta chains originate from one sample sequenced in a study of T-cell reconstitution after alpha-beta-depleted transplantation in children. Preparing the TCRbeta library involved the use of unique molecular identifiers. TCRdb passed the PCR reads through MiXCR, listing each CDR3 protein once. Here the sample spans about 500,000 distinct CDR3 sequences, around a third being singletons. Here the sequenced sample was PBMCs from the stem cell graft donor, taken from the stem cell graft. The receptors shown here come from a human donor who donated a stem cell graft to a child with aplastic anemia.

This rearrangement joins TRBV14 to TRBJ2-7; 7 nucleotides align to TRBD1. Germline CDR1 SGHDN, CDR2 FVKESK. CDR3 length: 16 amino acids. The V gene end was trimmed by 0 bases and the J gene end by 1 base; junction bases not matched to a gene: 6. In nucleotides, the CDR3 is TGTGCCAGCAGCCAAGATCCCGGGACAGCGTCCTACGAGCAGTACTTC. Translation: CASSQDPGTASYEQYF. Drawing the rest from reference TRBV14 and TRBJ2-7, the complete variable domain is EAGVTQFPSHSVIEKGQTVTLRCDPISGHDNLYWYRRVMGKEIKFLLHFVKESKQDESGMPNNRFLAERTGGTYSTLKVQPAELEDSGVYFCASSQDPGTASYEQYFGPGTRLTVT.

The chain carries TRBV11-2 and TRBJ2-7; D is possibly TRBD1 or TRBD2 (5 bases each). V lost 2 bases, J lost 7 bases, and 18 bases lay in between. The CDR3 spans 15 residues. Germline V gene data show CDR1 as SGHAT and CDR2 as FQNNGV. CDR3 loop: CASSLIAGGTGEQYF. In nucleotides, the CDR3 is TGTGCCAGCAGCTTAATTGCTGGGGGAACTGGGGAGCAGTACTTC.

This clonotype showed up just a few times. The rearrangement links TRBV11-2 to TRBJ2-7; D possibly uses TRBD1 or TRBD2 (6 bases each). Between the trimmed V and J ends, which lost 2 bases and 4 bases, there was a span of 24 bases. CDR3 length: 18 amino acids. Looked up from germline, CDR1 is SGHAT and CDR2 is FQNNGV. Here the CDR3 reads CASSLRGVGVGLLYEQYF. The CDR3, as DNA: TGTGCCAGCAGCTTAAGGGGGGTAGGAGTGGGACTCCTTTACGAGCAGTACTTC. Variable domain in full (rest from reference TRBV11-2 and TRBJ2-7): EAGVAQSPRYKIIEKRQSVAFWCNPISGHATLYWYQQILGQGPKLLIQFQNNGVVDDSQLPKDRFSAERLKGVDSTLKIQPAKLEDSAVYLCASSLRGVGVGLLYEQYFGPGTRLTVT.

This clonotype was found a few times. This chain links TRBV5-6 with TRBJ2-7; no clear D. CDR3 size: 12 residues. V was trimmed by 3 bases and J by 1 base, leaving 5 bases between them. Germline CDR1 is SGHDT and CDR2 is YYEEEE. The CDR3 spells CASSYMSYEQYV. DNA for the CDR3: TGTGCCAGCAGCTATATGTCCTACGAGCAGTACGTC.

The V call is TRBV18, the J call TRBJ1-2; no firm D call. V lost 2 bases to trimming and J lost 3 bases, with 13 bases between them. Germline CDR1 reads KGHSH; CDR2 reads LQKENI. The CDR3 has 15 residues. Written as DNA, the CDR3 is TGTGCCAGCTCACCAGACGGACGACCAGACTATGGCTACACCTTC. As protein: CASSPDGRPDYGYTF.

This clonotype was counted a few times. The gene calls are TRBV9 and TRBJ1-6; TRBD1 aligns across 11 bases. Looked up from germline, CDR1 is SGDLS and CDR2 is YYNGEE. The CDR3 loop spans 15 amino acids. Trimming removed 3 bases from V and 7 bases from J; junction bases left unmatched: 3. The CDR3 DNA sequence: TGTGCCAGCAGCGGAGGACAGGGGGCCAATTCACCCCTCCACTTT. This encodes CASSGGQGANSPLHF. The complete variable domain, with remaining parts taken from reference TRBV9 and TRBJ1-6, reads DSGVTQTPKHLITATGQRVTLRCSPRSGDLSVYWYQQSLDQGLQFLIQYYNGEERAKGNILERFSAQQFPDLHSELNLSSLELGDSALYFCASSGGQGANSPLHFGNGTRLTVT.